This T cell receptor (beta chain) was sequenced in a study of vaccination effects on CD4 cells after COVID-19. This clone was recorded a few times. Antigen unknown. The method was immunoSEQ multiplex PCR; TCRdb's version includes in-frame clones alone and lacks a portion of them. The table has about 37,000 clones, over 65% seen once; the top ten hold 14% to 15%. The germline gives CDR1 LNHDA, CDR2 SQIVND (reference sequence). CDR3 length equals 12 residues. Trimming cost V 5 bases and J 9 bases, with 11 bases left between them. With the ViraFEST assay, the study expanded antigen-specific CD4+ T cells using viral peptide pools, then sequenced them. When 10 to 11 days of culture had elapsed, CD4+ T cells were isolated. Recipients of the vaccine had no prior SARS-CoV-2 infection and negative nucleocapsid antibodies.

The clonotype originates from a human donor who received a COVID-19 vaccine. Source: CD4+ T cells from PBMCs cultured with HCoV-OC43 spike peptides, taken before COVID-19 vaccination. Documented subset: HCoV-OC43 spike overlapping peptide pool stimulation. The chain carries TRBV19 and TRBJ2-1, with a possible D match to TRBD1 (6 bases). The CDR3 region is CASSPTGGEQFF. CDR3 DNA: TGTGCCAGTAGTCCGACAGGCGGTGAGCAGTTCTTC.